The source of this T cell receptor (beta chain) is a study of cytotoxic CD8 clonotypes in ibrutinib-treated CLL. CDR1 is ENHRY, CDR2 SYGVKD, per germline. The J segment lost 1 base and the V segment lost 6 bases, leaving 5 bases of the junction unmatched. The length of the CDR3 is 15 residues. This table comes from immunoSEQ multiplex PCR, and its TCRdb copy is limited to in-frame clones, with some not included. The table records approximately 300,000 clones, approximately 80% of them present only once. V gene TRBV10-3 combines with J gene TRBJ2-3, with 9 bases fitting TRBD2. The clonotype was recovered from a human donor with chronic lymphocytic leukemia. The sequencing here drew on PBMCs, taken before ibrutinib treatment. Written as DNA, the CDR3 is TGTGCCATCAGAGCGGCTAGCGGGGGCACAGATACGCAGTATTTT. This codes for CAIRAASGGTDTQYF.